The rows below give T cell receptor beta chains drawn from one sample of a study of OX40 agonist ivuxolimab in advanced cancers. Measured with immunoSEQ multiplex PCR; TCRdb has only the in-frame clones, and not every one. The table has approximately 89,000 clones, around 88% seen once; the top ten hold 0.5% to 0.55%. Sequencing used CD4+ or CD8+ T cells sorted from blood, obtained in a trial of the OX40 agonist ivuxolimab. These receptors all stem from an adult with an advanced solid tumor such as melanoma, head and neck, liver or kidney cancer. The CDR3 runs from the conserved cysteine through the conserved F or W. Each record gives: clone size, V gene, D gene, J gene, CDR3 protein, CDR3 DNA. A D gene is named only where the DNA matches it firmly. Size is stated for part of the rows, as once, few or many counts, or as a class when the clone is expanded.

clone size: few
V gene: TRBV12-5
D gene: NA
J gene: TRBJ1-1
CDR3 protein: CASGPLNPLGRTFF
CDR3 DNA: TGTGCTAGTGGCCCACTCAACCCTCTCGGTCGAACTTTCTTT

clone size: medium-sized
V gene: TRBV5-1
D gene: TRBD1
J gene: TRBJ1-6
CDR3 protein: CASSGDRGSPLHF
CDR3 DNA: TGCGCCAGCAGCGGAGACAGGGGATCACCCCTCCACTTT

clone size: NA
V gene: TRBV29-1
D gene: NA
J gene: TRBJ2-3
CDR3 protein: CSVEDEGDTQYF
CDR3 DNA: TGCAGCGTTGAAGATGAGGGAGATACGCAGTATTTT

clone size: once
V gene: TRBV7-7
D gene: NA
J gene: TRBJ2-5
CDR3 protein: CASSPWTVEETQYF
CDR3 DNA: TGTGCCAGCAGCCCTTGGACCGTCGAAGAGACCCAGTACTTC

clone size: NA
V gene: TRBV5-5
D gene: NA
J gene: TRBJ1-1
CDR3 protein: CASSPQGIGAEAFF
CDR3 DNA: TGTGCCAGCAGCCCCCAGGGTATAGGGGCTGAAGCTTTCTTT

clone size: NA
V gene: TRBV28
D gene: TRBD1
J gene: TRBJ2-7
CDR3 protein: CASSLGTGRTYEQYF
CDR3 DNA: TGTGCCAGCAGTTTAGGGACAGGGCGGACCTACGAGCAGTACTTC

clone size: NA
V gene: TRBV7-6
D gene: NA
J gene: TRBJ1-1
CDR3 protein: CASSLHTEAFF
CDR3 DNA: TGTGCCAGCAGCCTACACACTGAAGCTTTCTTT

clone size: NA
V gene: TRBV7-3
D gene: NA
J gene: TRBJ2-2
CDR3 protein: CASSLTQYRAGELFF
CDR3 DNA: TGTGCCAGCAGCTTAACGCAATATAGGGCCGGGGAGCTGTTTTTT

clone size: NA
V gene: TRBV6-6
D gene: NA
J gene: TRBJ2-2
CDR3 protein: CASLTAANTGELFF
CDR3 DNA: TGTGCCAGCCTGACGGCGGCGAACACCGGGGAGCTGTTTTTT

clone size: NA
V gene: TRBV7-2
D gene: NA
J gene: TRBJ2-1
CDR3 protein: CASSLVLPPQFF
CDR3 DNA: TGTGCCAGCAGCTTAGTTCTGCCACCCCAGTTCTTC

clone size: NA
V gene: TRBV27
D gene: NA
J gene: TRBJ1-2
CDR3 protein: CASRTETNYGYTF
CDR3 DNA: TGTGCCAGCAGGACAGAAACTAACTATGGCTACACCTTC

clone size: NA
V gene: TRBV4-2
D gene: NA
J gene: TRBJ2-7
CDR3 protein: CASSAGNRATYEQYF
CDR3 DNA: TGTGCCAGCAGCGCGGGCAACAGGGCTACCTACGAGCAGTACTTC

clone size: NA
V gene: TRBV5-1
D gene: NA
J gene: TRBJ2-2
CDR3 protein: CASSLAVGGNTGELFF
CDR3 DNA: TGCGCCAGCAGCTTGGCCGTGGGGGGTAACACCGGGGAGCTGTTTTTT

clone size: once
V gene: TRBV19
D gene: NA
J gene: TRBJ1-3
CDR3 protein: CASSPLSNSGNTIYF
CDR3 DNA: TGTGCCAGTAGTCCTCTTTCGAACTCTGGAAACACCATATATTTT

clone size: NA
V gene: TRBV4-1
D gene: TRBD1
J gene: TRBJ1-2
CDR3 protein: CASSQRQGEDYYGYTF
CDR3 DNA: TGCGCCAGCAGCCAAAGACAGGGGGAGGATTACTATGGCTACACCTTC

clone size: NA
V gene: TRBV5-1
D gene: NA
J gene: TRBJ1-2
CDR3 protein: CASSPREGIQDYGYTF
CDR3 DNA: TGCGCCAGCAGCCCCCGAGAGGGGATTCAGGACTATGGCTACACCTTC

clone size: NA
V gene: TRBV7-2
D gene: NA
J gene: TRBJ1-5
CDR3 protein: CASSLVSSNQPQHF
CDR3 DNA: TGTGCCAGCAGCTTAGTATCCAGCAATCAGCCCCAGCATTTT

clone size: NA
V gene: TRBV28
D gene: NA
J gene: TRBJ1-3
CDR3 protein: CASSLSGNTIYF
CDR3 DNA: TGTGCCAGCAGTTTATCTGGAAACACCATATATTTT

clone size: many
V gene: TRBV27
D gene: NA
J gene: TRBJ1-1
CDR3 protein: CASRSMGGGTEAFF
CDR3 DNA: TGTGCCAGCAGGTCGATGGGGGGTGGCACTGAAGCTTTCTTT

clone size: NA
V gene: TRBV19
D gene: NA
J gene: TRBJ2-4
CDR3 protein: CASSIGGDGIQYF
CDR3 DNA: TGTGCCAGTAGTATAGGAGGGGATGGCATTCAGTACTTC

clone size: NA
V gene: TRBV5-1
D gene: NA
J gene: TRBJ1-2
CDR3 protein: CASSLEEGLNYGYTF
CDR3 DNA: TGCGCCAGCAGCTTGGAGGAGGGTCTGAACTATGGCTACACCTTC

clone size: NA
V gene: TRBV7-2
D gene: TRBD1
J gene: TRBJ2-2
CDR3 protein: CASSRRWTGWNTGELFF
CDR3 DNA: TGTGCCAGCAGCCGACGGTGGACAGGGTGGAACACCGGGGAGCTGTTTTTT

clone size: NA
V gene: TRBV9
D gene: NA
J gene: TRBJ1-2
CDR3 protein: CASSRDFYGYTF
CDR3 DNA: TGTGCCAGCAGCAGGGATTTCTATGGCTACACCTTC

clone size: few
V gene: TRBV27
D gene: NA
J gene: TRBJ1-5
CDR3 protein: CASSLSVVNQPQHF
CDR3 DNA: TGTGCCAGCAGTTTATCCGTGGTAAATCAGCCCCAGCATTTT

clone size: NA
V gene: TRBV5-1
D gene: NA
J gene: TRBJ2-3
CDR3 protein: CASSLAGSSGDTQYF
CDR3 DNA: TGCGCCAGCAGCTTGGCCGGGTCGAGTGGAGATACGCAGTATTTT

clone size: NA
V gene: TRBV19
D gene: NA
J gene: TRBJ2-3
CDR3 protein: CASAGEDTQYF
CDR3 DNA: TGTGCCAGTGCAGGGGAAGATACGCAGTATTTT

clone size: NA
V gene: TRBV11-3
D gene: NA
J gene: TRBJ2-1
CDR3 protein: CASSSGDPYNEQFF
CDR3 DNA: TGTGCCAGCAGCTCAGGGGACCCCTACAATGAGCAGTTCTTC

clone size: NA
V gene: TRBV2
D gene: TRBD2
J gene: TRBJ2-7
CDR3 protein: CASRRSGDEQYF
CDR3 DNA: TGTGCCAGCAGGCGGAGCGGGGACGAGCAGTACTTC

clone size: NA
V gene: TRBV5-4
D gene: NA
J gene: TRBJ1-2
CDR3 protein: CASSLRTELNYGYTF
CDR3 DNA: TGTGCCAGCAGCTTGAGGACAGAGCTTAACTATGGCTACACCTTC

clone size: NA
V gene: TRBV5-4
D gene: NA
J gene: TRBJ2-5
CDR3 protein: CASSAKGRVGGQETQYF
CDR3 DNA: TGTGCCAGCAGCGCAAAGGGGAGAGTGGGGGGTCAAGAGACCCAGTACTTC

clone size: NA
V gene: TRBV28
D gene: NA
J gene: TRBJ2-7
CDR3 protein: CASSTSYEQYF
CDR3 DNA: TGTGCCAGCAGCACGTCCTACGAGCAGTACTTC

clone size: NA
V gene: TRBV15
D gene: NA
J gene: TRBJ2-5
CDR3 protein: CATSRLDVGERETQYF
CDR3 DNA: TGTGCCACCAGCAGACTGGACGTCGGTGAAAGGGAGACCCAGTACTTC

clone size: NA
V gene: TRBV29-1
D gene: TRBD2
J gene: TRBJ2-2
CDR3 protein: CSADSGTSGGAVNTGELFF
CDR3 DNA: TGCAGCGCCGACTCCGGGACTAGCGGGGGGGCCGTGAACACCGGGGAGCTGTTTTTT

clone size: NA
V gene: TRBV29-1
D gene: NA
J gene: TRBJ2-3
CDR3 protein: CSVLGGTDTQYF
CDR3 DNA: TGCAGCGTCTTGGGTGGAACAGATACGCAGTATTTT

clone size: NA
V gene: TRBV3-1/TRBV3-2
D gene: NA
J gene: TRBJ1-1
CDR3 protein: CASSRVPF
CDR3 DNA: TGTGCCAGCAGCCGCGTTCCCTTT

clone size: NA
V gene: TRBV10-2
D gene: NA
J gene: TRBJ2-2
CDR3 protein: CASAKPTYPNLTGGGGASTGELFF
CDR3 DNA: TGCGCCAGCGCAAAACCAACATACCCAAACCTCACGGGTGGTGGGGGGGCCTCCACCGGGGAGCTGTTTTTT

clone size: NA
V gene: TRBV9
D gene: NA
J gene: TRBJ1-3
CDR3 protein: CASSPPTAGNTIYF
CDR3 DNA: TGTGCCAGCAGCCCCCCCACGGCTGGAAACACCATATATTTT

clone size: NA
V gene: TRBV6-1
D gene: NA
J gene: TRBJ1-2
CDR3 protein: CASNLGATGYTF
CDR3 DNA: TGTGCCAGCAACTTAGGGGCGACAGGCTACACCTTC

clone size: few
V gene: TRBV29-1
D gene: NA
J gene: TRBJ1-1
CDR3 protein: CSVRVRMNTEAFF
CDR3 DNA: TGCAGCGTTCGAGTCAGGATGAACACTGAAGCTTTCTTT

clone size: NA
V gene: TRBV9
D gene: NA
J gene: TRBJ2-7
CDR3 protein: CASSASDGFSYEQYF
CDR3 DNA: TGTGCCAGCAGCGCATCGGACGGCTTCTCCTACGAGCAGTACTTC

clone size: NA
V gene: TRBV6-6
D gene: NA
J gene: TRBJ1-1
CDR3 protein: CASRGSRQVNTEAFF
CDR3 DNA: TGTGCCAGCAGGGGGAGCAGGCAGGTGAACACTGAAGCTTTCTTT

clone size: NA
V gene: TRBV5-1
D gene: NA
J gene: TRBJ1-5
CDR3 protein: CASSMDTSNQPQHF
CDR3 DNA: TGCGCCAGCAGCATGGACACTAGCAATCAGCCCCAGCATTTT

clone size: NA
V gene: TRBV7-2
D gene: TRBD1
J gene: TRBJ2-7
CDR3 protein: CASSFDREYEQYF
CDR3 DNA: TGTGCCAGCAGCTTCGACAGGGAATACGAGCAGTACTTC

clone size: NA
V gene: TRBV10-3
D gene: NA
J gene: TRBJ1-1
CDR3 protein: CAIRKETLNTEAFF
CDR3 DNA: TGTGCCATCAGGAAGGAGACCCTGAACACTGAAGCTTTCTTT

clone size: NA
V gene: TRBV19
D gene: TRBD2
J gene: TRBJ2-1
CDR3 protein: CASREGLGYNEQFF
CDR3 DNA: TGTGCCTCAAGGGAGGGACTAGGATACAATGAGCAGTTCTTC

clone size: few
V gene: TRBV19
D gene: NA
J gene: TRBJ1-2
CDR3 protein: CASNWRGEVGYTF
CDR3 DNA: TGTGCCAGTAATTGGCGGGGAGAGGTCGGCTACACCTTC

clone size: few
V gene: TRBV18
D gene: NA
J gene: TRBJ2-1
CDR3 protein: CASSPGTFQLEQFF
CDR3 DNA: TGTGCCAGCTCCCCCGGGACATTCCAACTTGAGCAGTTCTTC

clone size: NA
V gene: TRBV6-5
D gene: TRBD2
J gene: TRBJ2-7
CDR3 protein: CASSYSIRTSAYEQYF
CDR3 DNA: TGTGCCAGCAGTTACTCTATTAGGACTAGCGCCTACGAGCAGTACTTC

clone size: once
V gene: TRBV7-9
D gene: NA
J gene: TRBJ2-7
CDR3 protein: CASSFSESYEQYF
CDR3 DNA: TGTGCCAGCAGCTTCTCGGAGTCCTACGAGCAGTACTTC

clone size: few
V gene: TRBV6-5
D gene: NA
J gene: TRBJ2-2
CDR3 protein: CASSYDTSGELFF
CDR3 DNA: TGTGCCAGCAGTTACGACACCTCCGGGGAGCTGTTTTTT

clone size: once
V gene: TRBV6-5
D gene: NA
J gene: TRBJ1-2
CDR3 protein: CASSSTSYGYTF
CDR3 DNA: TGTGCCAGCAGCAGTACGTCCTATGGCTACACCTTC

clone size: NA
V gene: TRBV15
D gene: NA
J gene: TRBJ2-5
CDR3 protein: CATSRVGGPQETQYF
CDR3 DNA: TGTGCCACCAGCAGAGTGGGGGGACCCCAAGAGACCCAGTACTTC

clone size: few
V gene: TRBV19
D gene: TRBD1
J gene: TRBJ1-5
CDR3 protein: CASKRTGPNQPQHF
CDR3 DNA: TGTGCCAGTAAACGGACAGGTCCAAACCAGCCCCAGCATTTT

clone size: few
V gene: TRBV4-3
D gene: TRBD1
J gene: TRBJ2-1
CDR3 protein: CASSLEWGQGAIDEQFF
CDR3 DNA: TGCGCCAGCAGCCTCGAATGGGGGCAGGGGGCGATCGATGAGCAGTTCTTC

clone size: NA
V gene: TRBV9
D gene: NA
J gene: TRBJ1-4
CDR3 protein: CASSAETDFNEKLFF
CDR3 DNA: TGTGCCAGCAGCGCGGAGACGGACTTTAATGAAAAACTGTTTTTT

clone size: NA
V gene: TRBV10-3
D gene: TRBD1
J gene: TRBJ1-1
CDR3 protein: CAITEGAEYTEAFF
CDR3 DNA: TGTGCCATCACAGAGGGGGCCGAGTACACTGAAGCTTTCTTT

clone size: NA
V gene: TRBV7-2
D gene: TRBD2
J gene: TRBJ2-3
CDR3 protein: CASSLMPPGSGGPDTQYF
CDR3 DNA: TGTGCCAGCAGCTTAATGCCCCCCGGAAGCGGGGGACCAGATACGCAGTATTTT